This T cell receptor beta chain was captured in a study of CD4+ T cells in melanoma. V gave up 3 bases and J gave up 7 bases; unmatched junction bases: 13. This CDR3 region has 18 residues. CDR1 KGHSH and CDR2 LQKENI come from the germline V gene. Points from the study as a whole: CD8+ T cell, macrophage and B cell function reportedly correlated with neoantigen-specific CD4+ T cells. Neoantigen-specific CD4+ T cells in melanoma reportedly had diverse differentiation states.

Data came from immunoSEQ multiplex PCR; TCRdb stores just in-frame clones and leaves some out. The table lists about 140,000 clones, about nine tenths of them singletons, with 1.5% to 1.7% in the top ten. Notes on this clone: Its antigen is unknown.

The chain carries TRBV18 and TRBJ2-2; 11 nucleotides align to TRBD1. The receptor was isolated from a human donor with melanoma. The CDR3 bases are TGTGCCAGCTCACCGCTACGTGCGGACAGGGGGCTTCTCGGGGAGCTGTTTTTT. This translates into CASSPLRADRGLLGELFF.